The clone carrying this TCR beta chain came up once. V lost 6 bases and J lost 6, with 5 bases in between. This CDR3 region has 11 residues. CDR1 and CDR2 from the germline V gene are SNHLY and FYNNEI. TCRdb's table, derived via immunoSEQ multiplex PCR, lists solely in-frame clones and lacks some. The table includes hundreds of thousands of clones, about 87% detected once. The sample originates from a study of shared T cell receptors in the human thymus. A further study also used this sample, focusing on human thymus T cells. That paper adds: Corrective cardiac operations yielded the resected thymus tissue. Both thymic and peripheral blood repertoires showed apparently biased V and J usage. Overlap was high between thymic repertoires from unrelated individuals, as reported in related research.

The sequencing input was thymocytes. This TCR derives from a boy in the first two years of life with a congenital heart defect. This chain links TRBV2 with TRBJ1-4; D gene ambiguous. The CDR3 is CASSADEKLFF. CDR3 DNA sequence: TGTGCCAGCAGCGCAGATGAAAAACTGTTTTTT.